This TCR beta chain was documented in a study of blood T cells in healthy people across ages (dated by TCRdb to the mid-2010s). With regard to the full study: Template switching captured roughly one uniquely barcoded TCR beta cDNA molecule per two T cells in model experiments. To track age-related changes in TCR beta repertoire diversity, the study relied on deep sequencing normalized with unique cDNA molecular identifiers. The study analyzed two additional independent replicas of 1 million unique cDNA reads from the same blood draw for two donors, one aged 18 to 29 and one aged 80 or older. Donors of different ages were randomly distributed across sequencing lanes to avoid experimental bias. The donors were split into four age groups: young (average about 16 years), middle-aged (about 40), aged (more than 60) and long-lived (under 90).

General conclusions and limits of the study: Because the CMV infection status of the donors was unknown, age-related changes in expanded clonotypes may potentially have been confounded. Estimates of total diversity from one million sequenced T cells were regarded as lower bounds and underestimates. As age increased, observed TCR beta diversity per million T cells dropped in a roughly linear way, and a significant reduction was already evident by age about 40. Conclusive comparison of naive and antigen-experienced compartments was prevented by the profiling of bulk unsorted PBMCs. Compared with the aged group, more naive CD4+ T cells, fewer expanded clones and increased TCR diversity were shown by the long-lived group, suggesting age selection. A strong correlation was found between observed TCR beta diversity and the percentage of naive T cells measured by flow cytometry.

In regard to this clonotype: Its antigen is currently not known. Base qualities are not recorded, but no much larger clone differs from it by a single base.

The donors were about 40 Caucasian individuals from Russia, aged 6 to 90 years, who were systemically healthy. Each donor gave about 11 milliliters of peripheral blood, drawn into EDTA-treated Vacutainer tubes. PBMCs were isolated by Ficoll-Paque density-gradient centrifugation, with at least 6 million obtained per sample. Trizol reagent was used to extract total RNA from the PBMCs, yielding at least 6 micrograms per sample. For every donor, an aliquot of PBMCs went through flow cytometry to measure the percentages of naive CD45RAhigh/CD27high T cells. Library method: 5' RACE. Sequencing took place on an Illumina HiSeq 2500. The second PCR ran for roughly 7 to 11 cycles and used a J-beta primer mix along with a sample-barcoded 5' primer. Each TCR beta cDNA molecule received a unique molecular identifier from a template-switch 5' adaptor carrying 12 random nucleotides. Each sample yielded at least 3 million CDR3-containing paired-end reads. The Mint cDNA synthesis kit, primed by a TRBC-specific oligonucleotide, was used to synthesize first-strand cDNA from all RNA. Following uracil-DNA glycosylase treatment, a first 18-cycle PCR with universal primers M1SS and BC2_uni_R was performed on all cDNA. The published analysis was carried out like this. Each sample was normalized by randomly selecting 1 million high-quality reads, each carrying a distinct molecular identifier. Instead of being binned into consensus sequences, reads that shared molecular identifiers were thrown out. MiTCR, run with a Q25 quality threshold and the strictest error-elimination algorithm, handled CDR3 identification, clonotype clustering and error correction. A nonparametric unseen species model with Euler transformation was used to estimate a lower bound on total TCR beta diversity. In TCRdb, the public reads were trimmed at Q25 with fastp and aligned with MiXCR, with productive beta chains retained. One record per CDR3 amino acid sequence lists the most common genes and DNA. The V and J calls and clone size are TCRdb's, not the authors'. The sample table shows about 650,000 distinct CDR3 sequences, and about 32% are seen once. The top ten hold just over 15% of the sample.

The CDR3 runs 15 residues from the cysteine to the phenylalanine. The entry retains the CDR3 DNA only, 45 bases that are in frame from base 1. The trim is 2 bases for V and 4 bases for J, with a gap of 15 bases between the germline ends. From the germline V gene, CDR1 is SGHRS and CDR2 is YFSETQ. The TCR comes from an elderly woman in good health. Donor details come from another sample of the same person, matched by shared clones. Material: blood. Recombination linked TRBV5-1 to TRBJ1-1; matching of 5 bases hints at TRBD1 as the D gene. The CDR3 protein: CASSLGGVGSTEAFF. In nucleotides, the sequence is TGCGCCAGCAGCTTAGGAGGGGTCGGGAGCACTGAAGCTTTCTTT.